The source of this T cell receptor beta chain is a study of T cells after yellow fever vaccination. The wider study: Low-cell-number fractions underwent preparation using SMART-Seq v4 Ultra Low Input.

Findings and limits, study-wide: Although most clonotypes did not, a small share appeared in both CD4 and CD8 compartments. Most clones from primary vaccination were detected again post-booster (96% CD4, about 85% CD8). Although the secondary response was weaker, it peaked faster, at day 5 versus 15.

This clonotype showed up many times. Its antigen is unknown. TCRdb re-called the 5' RACE reads through MiXCR, storing one row per CDR3 protein. This table has 450,000 to 600,000 distinct CDR3 sequences, roughly 13% appearing once. J lost 1 base, V lost 0 bases, and 4 bases had no gene match. Per the germline V gene, CDR1 is LGHNA and CDR2 is YNFKEQ. The CDR3 contains 16 residues. This sequence originates from a man aged 25-45 years who received the YFV17D yellow fever vaccine. Sequences were derived from PBMCs, sampled on the day of the yellow fever booster vaccination. The rearrangement joins TRBV4-2 to TRBJ2-7; 9 bases agree with TRBD2. The CDR3 is CASSQDLAGGSYEQYF. CDR3 bases: TGTGCCAGCAGCCAAGATCTCGCGGGAGGGTCCTACGAGCAGTACTTC.